This T cell receptor (beta chain) comes out of a study of cytomegalovirus exposure and HLA in healthy donors. Primers included in the PCR were 60 Vbeta and 13 Jbeta primers. Data came from immunoSEQ multiplex PCR; TCRdb stores just in-frame clones and leaves some out. The sample holds 200,000 or so clones; 85% to 90% are singletons and the top ten take 1% to 1.5%. Points from the study as a whole: The study flagged about 160 TCR beta chains as cytomegalovirus-associated. Per published reports, the classifier diagnosed cytomegalovirus status with high specificity and sensitivity. The majority of TCR sequences were rare, yet some public TCRs appeared in many donors. Later examination showed HLA-associated TCR beta chains had greater clonal expansion than equally common others.

On this clone itself: Its target is not known.

Source material: PBMCs. The source of this sequence is a human donor in good health.

DNA of the CDR3: TGCAGCGCCGACCCGGGCGCGACGGGGGGCAATGAGCAGTTCTTC. This encodes CSADPGATGGNEQFF. The gene calls are TRBV29-1 and TRBJ2-1, with TRBD2 matching 7 bases. The CDR3 is 15 amino acids. Germline CDR1 is SQVTM and CDR2 is ANQGSEA. With V trimmed by 7 bases and J by 6 bases, 15 bases remained unmatched.